Sequencing of this TCR beta chain was carried out in a study of T cell clones after liver transplantation. Study-level results: The donor-reactive repertoire was only partly measurable in a couple of subjects, lacking donor cells.

The germline V and J ends were trimmed by 2 bases and 8 bases, with 15 bases remaining between them. The CDR3 consists of 15 residues. The germline V gene encodes CDR1 MNHNS and CDR2 SASEGT. Some clones are missing from TCRdb's copy, which holds only in-frame ones; the method was immunoSEQ multiplex PCR. This table has 93,000 or so clones, 80% to 90% appearing once. CD3+CD4+ and CD3+CD8+ cells were FACS-sorted from thawed unstimulated PBMCs. A note on this clone: The antigen is undetermined.

This TCR was sampled from a human patient who received a liver transplant. Some T cells may be provided by the graft donor. The sequencing used CD4+ T cells from blood, collected around 44 months after liver transplant. The chain is built from TRBV6-1 and TRBJ1-4, with D perhaps matching TRBD1 (5 bases). In nucleotides, the CDR3 is TGTGCCAGCAGTGAACTGGTCCTTGGGGGGGAAAAACTGTTTTTT. Amino acids: CASSELVLGGEKLFF.